The sequence of this TCR beta chain was determined in a study of T cell changes during pregnancy in multiple sclerosis. The method was immunoSEQ multiplex PCR; TCRdb's version includes in-frame clones alone and lacks a portion of them. The sample lists just under 85,000 clones, roughly nine tenths occurring once. Germline assignment: CDR1 SGHTA and CDR2 FQGTGA. CDR3 length: 14 residues. V shed 5 bases and J shed 3 bases, with 13 bases lying between them. The sequences come from peripheral blood, collected in the first trimester of pregnancy. This sequence joins TRBV7-3 and TRBJ1-1, with a weak D call TRBD1 (6 bases). This clonotype was sampled from a female donor with multiple sclerosis, enrolled in a pregnancy study. CDR3 amino acids: CASSPQGWDTEAFF. The CDR3, as DNA: TGTGCCAGCAGCCCCCAGGGGTGGGACACTGAAGCTTTCTTT.